The rows below give T cell receptor beta chains drawn from one sample of a study of regulatory T cells in long-lasting Graves disease. MiXCR was run by TCRdb on the multiplex PCR reads, yielding one entry per CDR3 protein. The table records around 480,000 distinct CDR3 sequences, around 15% of them present only once. These same records also appear under a second study, on T cells in Graves' hyperthyroidism and ophthalmopathy.

Specimen: peripheral blood mononuclear cells (PBMCs), collected at new diagnosis, from a patient treated with antithyroid drugs. Receptor source: a woman aged 40-60 years with Graves disease. Each CDR3 is given with its conserved first and last residue. Fields, in order: J gene, V gene, CDR3 protein.

TRBJ2-1,TRBV9,CASSVGWQSYNEQFF
TRBJ2-2,TRBV11-2,CASSLDVAGPNTGELFF
TRBJ1-4,TRBV24-1,CATSDSTGDRGKLFF
TRBJ1-1,TRBV2,CASSGGQRNTEAFF
TRBJ2-5,TRBV28,CASSATTWEELVSQYF
TRBJ1-2,TRBV19,CATMEVYGYTF
TRBJ1-6,TRBV7-6,CASSLSLDSNSPLHF
TRBJ2-3,TRBV3-1,CASSQASGGPDTQYF
TRBJ2-5,TRBV28,CASSLSLPLGEETQYF
TRBJ2-7,TRBV5-1,CASSLGGQMPTYEQYF
TRBJ1-6,TRBV3-1,CASSQDDDRDNSPLHF
TRBJ1-3,TRBV6-2/TRBV6-3,CASSWRGLSSGNTIYF
TRBJ2-6,TRBV6-5,CASSYGQPTGANVLTF
TRBJ1-1,TRBV18,CASSPRTPPLPNTEAFF
TRBJ2-7,TRBV3-1,CASRLTPAYEQYF
TRBJ2-5,TRBV11-2,CASSNKVRDQETQYF
TRBJ1-3,TRBV7-9,CASSEDRSSDTIYF
TRBJ1-5,TRBV20-1,CSARDADDRGLQPQHF
TRBJ2-5,TRBV7-2,CASSLGTSGGQETQYF
TRBJ2-1,TRBV3-1,CASSRRGTSGGNEQFF
TRBJ1-1,TRBV29-1,CSVLWHTNTEAFF
TRBJ2-5,TRBV6-1,CAVAESFQETQYF
TRBJ2-3,TRBV7-2,CASSLTLATDTQYF
TRBJ2-2,TRBV20-1,CSAERGSNTGELFF
TRBJ2-5,TRBV5-6,CASSLFDRGKETQYF
TRBJ1-2,TRBV4-1,CASSLGQGIINGYTF
TRBJ2-7,TRBV5-1,CASSSDYEQYF
TRBJ1-1,TRBV5-6,CAGSTGLPNTEAFF
TRBJ2-1,TRBV19,CASSIDSGHEQFF
TRBJ2-7,TRBV5-4,CASSYLTASSYEQYF
TRBJ1-1,TRBV20-1,CSARNRVGDTEAFF
TRBJ1-1,TRBV6-1,CASSPWDGSASF
TRBJ2-2,TRBV5-4,CASSFTGTGNTGELFF
TRBJ2-7,TRBV27,CASSPDRDPSYEQYF
TRBJ1-1,TRBV2,CASNPQVEAFF
TRBJ2-1,TRBV3-1,CASSQTNEQFF
TRBJ1-2,TRBV7-9,CAWDAGRYTNYGYTF
TRBJ2-5,TRBV6-1,CASSGGQNQETQYF
TRBJ2-7,TRBV12-3/TRBV12-4,CASSSRGGGSYEQYF
TRBJ1-1,TRBV20-1,CSAWSLKGLNTEAFF
TRBJ2-5,TRBV5-1,CASHPGGGGETQYF
TRBJ2-3,TRBV20-1,CSAPSLLADTQYF
TRBJ2-7,TRBV6-9,CASSSARRGSSYEQYF
TRBJ2-5,TRBV4-1,CASSQGRRQETQYF
TRBJ2-5,TRBV27,CASSQPLASGGAKTQYF
TRBJ1-1,TRBV9,CASSFRGGPDLNTEAFF
TRBJ1-1,TRBV27,CASSLSVTGWNTEAFF
TRBJ2-1,TRBV5-5,CASSDAASGFNEQFF